The next 16 T cell receptor beta chains were all read from a single sample in a study of blood T cells in healthy people across ages. A second PCR of about 6 to 11 cycles used a sample-barcoded 5' primer and a J-beta primer mix. One entry per CDR3 protein, called by TCRdb with MiXCR from the 5' RACE reads. The sample shows roughly 1.6 million distinct CDR3 sequences, 34% of them seen only once. Sequencing input: blood. The receptors originated from a woman aged 25 to 39 in good health.

The chain has TRBV18 and TRBJ1-2; D is perhaps TRBD1 (6 bases). The CDR3 sequence is 16 residues long. Between the trimmed V and J ends, which lost 2 bases and 5 bases, there was a span of 18 bases. Looked up from germline, CDR1 is KGHSH and CDR2 is LQKENI. The CDR3 spells CASSPEIVTGTYGYTF. CDR3 coding DNA: TGTGCCAGCTCACCAGAGATAGTGACAGGAACTTATGGCTACACCTTC.

The chain joins TRBV27 to TRBJ1-5; maybe TRBD1 (5 bases). The germline gives CDR1 MNHEY, CDR2 SMNVEV (reference sequence). V dropped 5 bases and J dropped 3 bases, with 11 bases sitting between them. The CDR3 has 14 amino acids. The CDR3 DNA reads as TGTGCCAGCAGTGTGGGACGGGTCAATCAGCCCCAGCATTTT. Translated: CASSVGRVNQPQHF.

This chain joins TRBV5-1 and TRBJ1-4; D is ambiguous. The V and J ends lost 7 bases and 8 bases respectively, with 18 bases between them. Germline V gives CDR1 SGHRS, CDR2 YFSETQ. CDR3 size: 14 residues. The CDR3 protein is CASQEGTTGEKLFF. As DNA, the CDR3 is TGCGCCAGCCAGGAGGGAACAACGGGGGAAAAACTGTTTTTT. The full variable domain, completed using reference TRBV5-1 and TRBJ1-4, is KAGVTQTPRYLIKTRGQQVTLSCSPISGHRSVSWYQQTPGQGLQFLFEYFSETQRNKGNFPGRFSGRQFSNSRSEMNVSTLELGDSALYLCASQEGTTGEKLFFGSGTQLSVL.

This chain uses TRBV20-1 with TRBJ2-5; no definite D call. V lost 2 bases and J 1 base, leaving 8 bases between the germline ends. The CDR3 loop spans 13 amino acids. Germline CDR1 DFQATT, CDR2 SNEGSKA (reference sequence). The CDR3 spells CSARRSPQETQYF. The CDR3 nucleotides read TGCAGTGCTAGACGGTCCCCCCAAGAGACCCAGTACTTC.

V gene TRBV6-6 combines with J gene TRBJ2-1; TRBD1 agrees at 7 bases. This CDR3 has 15 residues. Germline-derived CDR1 and CDR2 are MNHNY and SVGAGI (reference sequence). The V segment lost 0 bases and the J segment 13 bases; nucleotides outside the gene matches: 12. CDR3 residues: CASSYSRGLQETQFF. CDR3 DNA: TGTGCCAGCAGTTACTCAAGGGGGCTCCAAGAGACCCAGTTCTTC.

The rearrangement joins TRBV29-1 to TRBJ2-5, with D tentatively TRBD1 (5 bases). V was trimmed by 4 bases and J by 3 bases, leaving 9 bases between them. CDR3 size: 12 residues. Germline assignment: CDR1 SQVTM and CDR2 ANQGSEA. The CDR3 DNA reads as TGCAGCGTTGTATCGACAGAAGAGACCCAGTACTTC. Its protein is CSVVSTEETQYF.

The chain joins TRBV5-1 to TRBJ1-1; TRBD1 is a possible D gene (6 bases). The germline CDR1 and CDR2 sequences are SGHRS and YFSETQ. Trimming removed 6 bases from V and 5 bases from J, with 14 bases in between. The CDR3 consists of 13 residues. The CDR3 protein is CASTPGGGTEAFF. CDR3 nucleotides: TGCGCCAGCACCCCGGGAGGGGGGACTGAAGCTTTCTTT.

This chain links TRBV2 with TRBJ1-2; D remains ambiguous. This CDR3 is built from 12 residues. The germline V gene has CDR1 SNHLY and CDR2 FYNNEI. V lost 1 base to trimming and J lost 8 bases, with 8 bases between them. Here the CDR3 reads CASSEVGHGYTF. DNA of the CDR3: TGTGCCAGCAGTGAAGTAGGGCACGGCTACACCTTC.

The chain carries TRBV28 and TRBJ2-5, with a tentative D call TRBD2 (7 bases). CDR1 is MDHEN and CDR2 is SYDVKM in the germline V gene. The CDR3 consists of 15 residues. The V end lost 8 bases, the J end lost 5 bases, and 21 bases lay between the germline ends. CDR3 coding DNA: TGTGCCAGCGCCGTGGCGGGGGCGGTGGGGGAGACCCAGTACTTC. This encodes CASAVAGAVGETQYF.

This clonotype showed up many times. This rearrangement joins TRBV4-1 to TRBJ2-5; D is possibly TRBD1 (5 bases). CDR1 is MGHRA and CDR2 is YSYEKL in the germline V gene. CDR3 size: 14 residues. Trimming left V 1 base short and J 1 base short, with 7 bases between. This CDR3 is CASSQGQLQETQYF. In DNA, the CDR3 is TGCGCCAGCAGCCAAGGACAGCTCCAAGAGACCCAGTACTTC.

The chain carries TRBV7-2 and TRBJ1-2, with D unclear. Looked up from germline, CDR1 is SGHTA and CDR2 is FQGNSA. Trimming left V 1 base short and J 2 bases short, with 11 bases between. This CDR3 has 15 residues. The CDR3 sequence: CASSLGVGINYGYTF. The CDR3 DNA follows: TGTGCCAGCAGCTTAGGGGTAGGGATCAACTATGGCTACACCTTC.

The J gene is TRBJ2-5, the V gene TRBV5-1, with 8 bases lining up with TRBD1. The J call may be incorrect, as the DNA end agrees better with TRBJ2-7. CDR3 size: 14 residues. Germline CDR1 is SGHRS and CDR2 is YFSETQ. For the CDR3, the DNA is TGCGCCAGCAGCTCGTCTGACAGGGGCCACGAGCAGTACTTC. It codes for CASSSSDRGHEQYF.

The chain recombines TRBV11-2 with TRBJ2-4, with TRBD2 matching 9 bases. V was pared by 0 bases and J by 7 bases, with 7 bases of the junction left unmatched. CDR1 is SGHAT, CDR2 FQNNGV, per germline. The CDR3 extends over 16 amino acids. The CDR3 coding sequence is TGTGCCAGCAGCTTAGAAGGCTCTAGCGGGATGAACATTCAGTACTTC. Translation gives CASSLEGSSGMNIQYF. The variable domain in full, with the rest retrieved from reference TRBV11-2 and TRBJ2-4, is EAGVAQSPRYKIIEKRQSVAFWCNPISGHATLYWYQQILGQGPKLLIQFQNNGVVDDSQLPKDRFSAERLKGVDSTLKIQPAKLEDSAVYLCASSLEGSSGMNIQYFGAGTRLSVL.

This clonotype was counted ten times or more. The J gene is TRBJ2-1, the V gene TRBV5-1; 9 bases map to TRBD2. This CDR3 has 15 amino acids. The germline CDR1 and CDR2 sequences are SGHRS and YFSETQ. With V trimmed by 2 bases and J by 5 bases, 5 bases remained unmatched. CDR3 bases: TGCGCCAGCAGCTTTAGACTAGCGGTTAACAATGAGCAGTTCTTC. It yields the protein CASSFRLAVNNEQFF.

This clonotype has only a few counts. The CDR3 DNA reads TGTGCCAGCAGCTTAGCTCTGGCGGAGAGCCCAGATACGCAGTATTTT. Its translation is CASSLALAESPDTQYF. The chain recombines TRBV7-8 with TRBJ2-3; unclear D gene. V lost 0 bases and J 4 bases, leaving 14 bases between the germline ends. The CDR3 has 16 residues. Germline-derived CDR1 and CDR2 are SGHVS and FQNEAQ.

The CDR3 spells CASSEDHWTENTEAFF. CDR3 DNA sequence: TGTGCCAGCAGCGAAGATCATTGGACAGAGAACACTGAAGCTTTCTTT. This sequence joins TRBV21-1 and TRBJ1-1; no check of the table's D call, TRBD1, against the DNA was made. TRBV21-1 is designated a pseudogene. The CDR3 covers 16 residues.